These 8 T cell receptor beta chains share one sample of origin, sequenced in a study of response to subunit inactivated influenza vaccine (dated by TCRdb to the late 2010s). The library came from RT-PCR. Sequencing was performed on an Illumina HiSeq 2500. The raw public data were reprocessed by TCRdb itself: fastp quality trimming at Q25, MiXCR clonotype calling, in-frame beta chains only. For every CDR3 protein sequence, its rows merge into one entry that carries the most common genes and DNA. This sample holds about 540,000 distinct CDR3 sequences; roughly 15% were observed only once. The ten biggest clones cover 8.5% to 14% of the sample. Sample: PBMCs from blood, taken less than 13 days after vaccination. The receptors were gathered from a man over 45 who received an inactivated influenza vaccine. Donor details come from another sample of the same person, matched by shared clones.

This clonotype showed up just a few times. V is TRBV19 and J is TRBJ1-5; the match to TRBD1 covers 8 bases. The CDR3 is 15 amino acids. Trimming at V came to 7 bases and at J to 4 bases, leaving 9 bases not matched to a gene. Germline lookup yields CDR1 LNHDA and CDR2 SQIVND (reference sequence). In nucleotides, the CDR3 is TGTGCCAGTATCCCGGACAGGGCATCAAATCAGCCCCAGCATTTT. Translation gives CASIPDRASNQPQHF.

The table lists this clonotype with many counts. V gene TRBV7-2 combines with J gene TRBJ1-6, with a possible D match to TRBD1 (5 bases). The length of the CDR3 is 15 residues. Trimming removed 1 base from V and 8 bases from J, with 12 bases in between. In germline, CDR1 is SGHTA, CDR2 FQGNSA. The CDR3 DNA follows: TGTGCCAGCAGCTTAGTGGCTGCAGGGTATTCACCCCTCCACTTT. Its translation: CASSLVAAGYSPLHF.

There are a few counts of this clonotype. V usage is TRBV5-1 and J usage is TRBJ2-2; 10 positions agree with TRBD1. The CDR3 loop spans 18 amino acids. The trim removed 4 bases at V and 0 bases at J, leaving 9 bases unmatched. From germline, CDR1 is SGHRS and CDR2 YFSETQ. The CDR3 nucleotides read TGCGCCAGCAGCCGCCGGGACAGGGGTTCCTCGAACACCGGGGAGCTGTTTTTT. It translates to CASSRRDRGSSNTGELFF.

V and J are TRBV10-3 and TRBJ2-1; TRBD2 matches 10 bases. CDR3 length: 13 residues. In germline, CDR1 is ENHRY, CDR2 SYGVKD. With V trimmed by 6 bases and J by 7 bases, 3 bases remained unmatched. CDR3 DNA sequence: TGTGCCATCAGCCCGACTAGCGGGAATGAGCAGTTCTTC. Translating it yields CAISPTSGNEQFF.

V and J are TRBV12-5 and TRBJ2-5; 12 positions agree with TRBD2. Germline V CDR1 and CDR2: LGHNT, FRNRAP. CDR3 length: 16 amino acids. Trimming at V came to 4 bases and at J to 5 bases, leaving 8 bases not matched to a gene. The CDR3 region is CASGSGLAGFRETQYF. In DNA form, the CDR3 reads TGTGCTAGTGGTTCAGGACTAGCGGGATTCCGGGAGACCCAGTACTTC.

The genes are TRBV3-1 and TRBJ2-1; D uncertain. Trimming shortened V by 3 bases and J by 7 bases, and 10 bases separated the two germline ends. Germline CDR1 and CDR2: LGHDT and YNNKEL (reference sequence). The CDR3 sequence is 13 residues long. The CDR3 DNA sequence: TGTGCCAGCAGCCATGACACCCGGAATGAGCAGTTCTTC. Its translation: CASSHDTRNEQFF.

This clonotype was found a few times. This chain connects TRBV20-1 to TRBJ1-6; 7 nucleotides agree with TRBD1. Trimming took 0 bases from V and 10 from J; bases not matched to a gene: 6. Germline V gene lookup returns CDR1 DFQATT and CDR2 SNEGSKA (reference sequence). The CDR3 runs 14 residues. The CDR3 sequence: CSARDPQGWSPLHF. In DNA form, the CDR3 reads TGCAGTGCTAGAGACCCACAGGGGTGGTCACCCCTCCACTTT.

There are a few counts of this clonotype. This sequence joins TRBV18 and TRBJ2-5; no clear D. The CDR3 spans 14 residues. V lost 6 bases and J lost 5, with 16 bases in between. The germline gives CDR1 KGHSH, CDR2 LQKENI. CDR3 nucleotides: TGTGCCAGCTCGCCTTCTTACGGCCGGGAGACCCAGTACTTC. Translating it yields CASSPSYGRETQYF. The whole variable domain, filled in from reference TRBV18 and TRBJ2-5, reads NAGVMQNPRHLVRRRGQEARLRCSPMKGHSHVYWYRQLPEEGLKFMVYLQKENIIDESGMPKERFSAEFPKEGPSILRIQQVVRGDSAAYFCASSPSYGRETQYFGPGTRLLVL.